These 2 T cell receptor beta chains were sequenced from one sample in a study of regulatory T cells in long-lasting Graves disease (dated by TCRdb to about 2021). Library method: multiplex PCR. For sequencing, an Illumina HiSeq 4000 was employed. iRepertoire HTBI primers and Arm-PCR amplification of CDR3 regions were used to construct TCR beta libraries. TCRdb cleaned the public reads at Q25 with fastp, built clones with MiXCR and kept in-frame beta chains. CDR3 protein duplicates are merged, each entry listing the most common genes and DNA. The sample table shows more than 450,000 distinct CDR3 sequences, and about 12% are seen once. In total, the top ten clones hold around 9.3% of the sample. This specimen's time point label, per the study, means: newly diagnosed GD, antithyroid drugs for less than 3 months. For both TCR sequencing and RNA sequencing, RNA was extracted from PBMCs in TRIzol. These data were also reused for a study on T cells in Graves' hyperthyroidism and ophthalmopathy.

The starting material was peripheral blood mononuclear cells (PBMCs), obtained at new diagnosis, from a patient treated with antithyroid drugs. These receptors came from a woman between 25 and 40 years old with Graves disease. Donor details come from another sample of the same person, matched by shared clones.

This clonotype was detected ten times or more. The chain uses TRBV6-2 or TRBV6-3 and TRBJ2-7, with D unclear. V was shortened by 0 bases and J by 5 bases, with 8 bases between the two germline ends. This CDR3 has 13 residues. In germline, CDR1 is MNHEY, CDR2 SVGEGT. The CDR3 coding sequence is TGTGCCAGCAGTTACTCTGAGTCCAACGAGCAGTACTTC. Translated, it gives CASSYSESNEQYF.

This clonotype was counted between two and nine times. The V call is TRBV19, the J call TRBJ2-5; D tentatively fits TRBD1 or TRBD2 (6 bases each). The CDR3 covers 15 residues. Germline V gene sequence: CDR1 LNHDA, CDR2 SQIVND (reference sequence). The V end lost 1 base, the J end lost 4 bases, and 13 bases lay between the germline ends. The CDR3 DNA is TGTGCCAGTAGTATAGGGGGGGCTAGCAGAGAGACCCAGTACTTC. It is translated as CASSIGGASRETQYF.